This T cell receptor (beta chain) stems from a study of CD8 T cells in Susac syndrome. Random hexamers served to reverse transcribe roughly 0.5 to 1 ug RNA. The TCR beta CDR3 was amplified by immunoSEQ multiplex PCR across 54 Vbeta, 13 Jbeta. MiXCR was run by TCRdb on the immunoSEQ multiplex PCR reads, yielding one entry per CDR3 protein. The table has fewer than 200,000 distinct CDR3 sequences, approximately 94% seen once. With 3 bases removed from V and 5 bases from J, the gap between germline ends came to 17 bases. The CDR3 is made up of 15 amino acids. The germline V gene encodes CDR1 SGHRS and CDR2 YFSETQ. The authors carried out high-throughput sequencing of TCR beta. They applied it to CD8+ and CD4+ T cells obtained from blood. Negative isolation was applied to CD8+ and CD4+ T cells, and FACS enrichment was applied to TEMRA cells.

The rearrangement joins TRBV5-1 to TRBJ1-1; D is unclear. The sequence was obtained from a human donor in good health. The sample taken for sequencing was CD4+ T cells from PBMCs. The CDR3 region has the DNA TGCGCCAGCAGCTCGCTTGTGGGAGGTAGGACTGAAGCTTTCTTT. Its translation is CASSSLVGGRTEAFF.